This T cell receptor beta chain comes out of a study of vaccination effects on CD4 cells after COVID-19. Findings of the study overall: Infection-derived and vaccine-derived clones contracted markedly late after vaccination.

Cells that had been cultured for 10 days were the source of isolated CD4+ T cells. Either the mRNA-1273 or the BNT162b2 vaccine was given to participants as two doses. Points on this clone: No antigen is known for it.

V was trimmed by 2 bases and J by 3 bases, leaving 9 bases between them. From germline, CDR1 is MNHEY and CDR2 SVGAGI. The CDR3 extends over 14 amino acids. The repertoire was sequenced with immunoSEQ multiplex PCR; TCRdb's copy has only in-frame clones and lacks some. This repertoire shows fewer than 40,000 clones, just under 75% found once; its top ten account for under 15%. The J gene is TRBJ2-3, the V gene TRBV6-5; a weak D match, TRBD1 (6 bases). Material: CD4+ T cells from PBMCs cultured without peptide, obtained after COVID-19 vaccination. The origin of this receptor is a human donor who received a COVID-19 vaccine. The CDR3 protein is CASSYRQGTDTQYF. CDR3 nucleotides: TGTGCCAGCAGTTACCGGCAGGGGACAGATACGCAGTATTTT.